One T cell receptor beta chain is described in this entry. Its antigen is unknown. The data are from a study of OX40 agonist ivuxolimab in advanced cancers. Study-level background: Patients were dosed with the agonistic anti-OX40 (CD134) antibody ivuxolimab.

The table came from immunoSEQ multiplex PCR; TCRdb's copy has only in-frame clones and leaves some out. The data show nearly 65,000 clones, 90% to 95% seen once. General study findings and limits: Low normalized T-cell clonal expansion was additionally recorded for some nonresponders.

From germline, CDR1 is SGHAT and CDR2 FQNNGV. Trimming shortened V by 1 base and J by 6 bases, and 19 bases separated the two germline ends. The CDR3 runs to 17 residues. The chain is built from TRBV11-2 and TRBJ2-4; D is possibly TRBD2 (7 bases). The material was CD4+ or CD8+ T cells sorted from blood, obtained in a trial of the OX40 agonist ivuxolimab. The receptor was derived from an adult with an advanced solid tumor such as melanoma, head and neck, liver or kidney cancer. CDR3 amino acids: CASSLVFGEGVLNIQYF. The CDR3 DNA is TGTGCCAGCAGCTTAGTATTTGGGGAGGGGGTCCTAAACATTCAGTACTTC.